The clone carrying this TCR beta chain was detected once. Those who participated ranged in age from about 18 to 89 years and resided in 20 to 30 US areas. Cohorts were assigned according to the clinical history that participants reported. Using immunoSEQ multiplex PCR, the repertoire was profiled, and TCRdb retains in-frame clones only, with some absent. The sample has about 150,000 clones; 79% are singletons. Germline V gene lookup returns CDR1 SEHNR and CDR2 FQNEAQ (reference sequence). V was pared by 1 base and J by 4 bases, with 12 bases between. The CDR3 consists of 15 residues. These data originate in a study of blood T cell repertoires in COVID-19.

The chain uses TRBV7-9 and TRBJ2-3, with D possibly being TRBD2 (5 bases). The TCR was taken from a woman in her 70s in a cohort exposed to, infected with or recovered from COVID-19 (not recorded which). The sequenced material came from PBMCs or T cells enriched from blood (not recorded which). The CDR3, as DNA: TGTGCCAGCAGCTTAGGGGTAGGGAGTTCAGATACGCAGTATTTT. Encoded protein: CASSLGVGSSDTQYF.